The present T cell receptor (beta chain) was sequenced within a study of T-cell memory formation after mild COVID-19. Study background: Largely donor-specific TCR clusters were found.

Germline CDR1 reads LGHNA; CDR2 reads YNFKEQ. This CDR3 comprises 8 residues. Each CDR3 protein is one row after TCRdb ran MiXCR on the 5' RACE reads. The sample contains approximately 82,000 distinct CDR3 sequences, 10% to 15% of which appear only once. The study, taken as a whole, reports: There was no confirmation that second-wave clones peaking on day 37 were SARS-CoV-2 specific. Mainly CM and EM harbored the contracting CD4+ clones; mainly EMRA harbored the CD8+ ones. Later expanders leaned CD4+, whereas clones that contracted between day 15 and 85 were balanced CD4/CD8.

On this clonotype itself: Its specificity is not known. An end of the junction differs from the germline gene, which may be a read error.

The sequencing sample was made of PBMCs or a T cell subset sorted from them (not recorded which). The chain combines TRBV4-2 with TRBJ1-1; D gene uncertain. This TCR derives from a young man who had mild COVID-19 (a few samples of this study predate the infection). Cell type and time point are not known. In DNA form, the CDR3 reads TGTGCCAGCAGCCCATCTTACTTT. Encoded protein: CASSPSYF.